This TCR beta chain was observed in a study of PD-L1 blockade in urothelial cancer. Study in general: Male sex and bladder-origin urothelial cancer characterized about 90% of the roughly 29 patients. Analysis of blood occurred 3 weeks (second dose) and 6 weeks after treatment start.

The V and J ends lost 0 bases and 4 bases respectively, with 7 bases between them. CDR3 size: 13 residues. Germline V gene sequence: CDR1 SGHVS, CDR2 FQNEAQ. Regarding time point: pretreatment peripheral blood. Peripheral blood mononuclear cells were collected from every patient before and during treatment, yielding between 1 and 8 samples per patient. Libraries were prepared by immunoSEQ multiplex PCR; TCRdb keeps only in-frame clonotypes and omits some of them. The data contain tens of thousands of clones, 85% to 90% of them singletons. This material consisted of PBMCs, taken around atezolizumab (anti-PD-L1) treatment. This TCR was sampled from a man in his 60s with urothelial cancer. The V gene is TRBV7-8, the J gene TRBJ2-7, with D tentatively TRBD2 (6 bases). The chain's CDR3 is CASSLAREYEQYF. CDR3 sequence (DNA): TGTGCCAGCAGCTTAGCGCGGGAATACGAGCAGTACTTC.